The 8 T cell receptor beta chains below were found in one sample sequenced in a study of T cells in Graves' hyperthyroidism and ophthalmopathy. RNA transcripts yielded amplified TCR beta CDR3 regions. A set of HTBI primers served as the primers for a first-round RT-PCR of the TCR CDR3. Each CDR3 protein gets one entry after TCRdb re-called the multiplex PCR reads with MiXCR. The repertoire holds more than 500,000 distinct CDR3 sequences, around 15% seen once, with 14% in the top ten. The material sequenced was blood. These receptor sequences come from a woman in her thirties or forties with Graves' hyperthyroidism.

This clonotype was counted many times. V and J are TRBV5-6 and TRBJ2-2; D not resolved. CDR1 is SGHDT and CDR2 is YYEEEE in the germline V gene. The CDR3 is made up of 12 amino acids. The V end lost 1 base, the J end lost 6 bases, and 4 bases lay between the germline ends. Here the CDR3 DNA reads TGTGCCAGCAGCTTGTTACCCGGGGAGCTGTTTTTT. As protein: CASSLLPGELFF.

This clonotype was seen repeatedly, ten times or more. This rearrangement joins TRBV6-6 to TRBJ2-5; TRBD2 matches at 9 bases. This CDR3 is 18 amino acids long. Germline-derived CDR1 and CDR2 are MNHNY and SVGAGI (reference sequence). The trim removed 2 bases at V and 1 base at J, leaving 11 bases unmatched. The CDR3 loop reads CASSYPGEREALQETQYF. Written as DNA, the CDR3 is TGTGCCAGCAGTTACCCCGGTGAGCGGGAGGCGCTCCAAGAGACCCAGTACTTC.

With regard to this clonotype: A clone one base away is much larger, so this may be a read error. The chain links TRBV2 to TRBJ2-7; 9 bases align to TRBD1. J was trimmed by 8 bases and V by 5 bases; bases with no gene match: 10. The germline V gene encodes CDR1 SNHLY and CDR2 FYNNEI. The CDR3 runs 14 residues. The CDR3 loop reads CASSPRDRVYKQYF. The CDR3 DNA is TGTGCCAGCAGTCCCCGGGACAGGGTGTACAAGCAGTACTTC.

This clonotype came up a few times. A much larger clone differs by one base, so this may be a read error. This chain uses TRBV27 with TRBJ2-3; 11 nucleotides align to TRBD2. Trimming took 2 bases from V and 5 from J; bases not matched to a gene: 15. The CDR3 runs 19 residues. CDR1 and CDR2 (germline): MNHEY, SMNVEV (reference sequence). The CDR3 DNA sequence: TGTGCCAGCAGTTTAAGGGCGCCGGAACTAGCGGGGGCTCTAGATACGCAGTATTTT. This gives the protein CASSLRAPELAGALDTQYF.

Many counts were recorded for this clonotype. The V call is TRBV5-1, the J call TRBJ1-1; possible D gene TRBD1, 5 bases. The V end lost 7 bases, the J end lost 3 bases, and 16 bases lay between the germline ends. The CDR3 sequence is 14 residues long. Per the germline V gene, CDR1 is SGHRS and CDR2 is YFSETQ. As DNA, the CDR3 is TGCGCCAGCGCGGGACCTCATCTGGACACTGAAGCTTTCTTT. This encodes CASAGPHLDTEAFF.

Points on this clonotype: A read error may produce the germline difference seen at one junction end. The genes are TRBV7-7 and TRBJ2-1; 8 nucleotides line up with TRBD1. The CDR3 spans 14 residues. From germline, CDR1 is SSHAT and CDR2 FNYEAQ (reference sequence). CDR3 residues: CASSLGQEDNEQFF. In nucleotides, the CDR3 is TGTGCTAGCAGCTTGGGACAGGAAGACAATGAGCAGTTCTTC.

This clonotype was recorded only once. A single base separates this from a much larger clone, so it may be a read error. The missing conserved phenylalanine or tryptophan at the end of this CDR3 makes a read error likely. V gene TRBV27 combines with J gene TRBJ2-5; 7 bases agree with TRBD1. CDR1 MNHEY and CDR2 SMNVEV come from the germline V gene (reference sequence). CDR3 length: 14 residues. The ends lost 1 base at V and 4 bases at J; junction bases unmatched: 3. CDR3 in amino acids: CASSLYNRGETQYL. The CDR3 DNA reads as TGTGCCAGCAGTTTATATAACAGGGGAGAGACCCAGTACCTC.

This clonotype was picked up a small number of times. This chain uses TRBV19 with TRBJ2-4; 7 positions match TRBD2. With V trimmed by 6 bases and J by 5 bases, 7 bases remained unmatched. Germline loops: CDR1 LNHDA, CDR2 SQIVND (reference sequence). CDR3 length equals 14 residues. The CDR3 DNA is TGTGCCAGTAGATCGCAGGGAGGGGAAAACATTCAGTACTTC. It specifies CASRSQGGENIQYF.